This TCR beta chain was identified during a study of blood T cell repertoires in COVID-19. Study overall: The study drew acute and convalescent COVID-19 samples from the United States, Italy and Spain.

In the source study's methods: Amplified reference gene primers provided the basis for estimating nucleated cell counts. Data came from immunoSEQ multiplex PCR; TCRdb stores just in-frame clones and leaves some out. Clone size and the V and J calls come from that table; the DNA yielded D and trimming. The table lists some 450,000 clones, around 88% of them singletons. This clonotype was obtained from a woman in her fifties or sixties with COVID-19, enrolled during active disease. What was sequenced was peripheral blood.

The CDR3 sequence: CASRAQVGGLKNTGELFF. CDR3 DNA sequence: TGCGCCAGCAGAGCTCAAGTTGGGGGGTTGAAAAACACCGGGGAGCTGTTTTTT. The gene calls are TRBV5-1 and TRBJ2-2, with D possibly matching TRBD2 (6 bases). This CDR3 spans 18 amino acids. Germline CDR1 and CDR2: SGHRS and YFSETQ. V gave up 5 bases and J gave up 2 bases, with 22 bases separating them.